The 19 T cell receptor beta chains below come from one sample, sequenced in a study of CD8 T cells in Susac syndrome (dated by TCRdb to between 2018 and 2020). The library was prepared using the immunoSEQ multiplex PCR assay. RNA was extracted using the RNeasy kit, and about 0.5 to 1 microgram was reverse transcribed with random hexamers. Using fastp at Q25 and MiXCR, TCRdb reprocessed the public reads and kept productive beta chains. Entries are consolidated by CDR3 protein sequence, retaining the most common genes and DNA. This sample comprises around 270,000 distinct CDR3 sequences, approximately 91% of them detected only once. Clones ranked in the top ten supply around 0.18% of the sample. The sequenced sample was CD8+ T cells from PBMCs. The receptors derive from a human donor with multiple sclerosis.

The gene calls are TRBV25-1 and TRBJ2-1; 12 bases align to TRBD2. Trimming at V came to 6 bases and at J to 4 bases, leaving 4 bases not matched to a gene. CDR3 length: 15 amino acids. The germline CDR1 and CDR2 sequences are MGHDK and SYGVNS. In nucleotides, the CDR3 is TGTGCCAGCAGGCCTAGCGGGAGGGAATACAATGAGCAGTTCTTC. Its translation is CASRPSGREYNEQFF. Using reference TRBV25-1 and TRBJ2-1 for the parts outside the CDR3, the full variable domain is EADIYQTPRYLVIGTGKKITLECSQTMGHDKMYWYQQDPGMELHLIHYSYGVNSTEKGDLSSESTVSRIRTEHFPLTLESARPSHTSQYLCASRPSGREYNEQFFGPGTRLTVL.

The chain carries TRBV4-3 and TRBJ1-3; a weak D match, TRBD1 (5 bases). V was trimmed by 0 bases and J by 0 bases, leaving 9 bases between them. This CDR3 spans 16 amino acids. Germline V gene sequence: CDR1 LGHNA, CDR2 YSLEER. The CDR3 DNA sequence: TGCGCCAGCAGCCAAGATAGACAGACCTCTGGAAACACCATATATTTT. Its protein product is CASSQDRQTSGNTIYF.

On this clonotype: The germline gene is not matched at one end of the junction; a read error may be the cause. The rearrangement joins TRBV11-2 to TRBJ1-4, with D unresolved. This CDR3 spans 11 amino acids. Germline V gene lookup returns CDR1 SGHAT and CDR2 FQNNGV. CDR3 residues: CASSSFTGPQF. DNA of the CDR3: TGTGCCAGCAGCAGCTTTACCGGCCCCCAGTTT.

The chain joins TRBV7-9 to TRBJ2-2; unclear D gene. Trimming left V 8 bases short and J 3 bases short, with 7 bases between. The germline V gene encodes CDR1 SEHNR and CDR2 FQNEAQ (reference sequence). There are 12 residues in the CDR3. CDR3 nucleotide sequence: TGTGCCAGCCCCAGCGACACCGGGGAGCTGTTTTTT. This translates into CASPSDTGELFF. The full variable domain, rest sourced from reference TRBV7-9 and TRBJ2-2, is DTGVSQNPRHKITKRGQNVTFRCDPISEHNRLYWYRQTLGQGPEFLTYFQNEAQLEKSRLLSDRFSAERPKGSFSTLEIQRTEQGDSAMYLCASPSDTGELFFGEGSRLTVL.

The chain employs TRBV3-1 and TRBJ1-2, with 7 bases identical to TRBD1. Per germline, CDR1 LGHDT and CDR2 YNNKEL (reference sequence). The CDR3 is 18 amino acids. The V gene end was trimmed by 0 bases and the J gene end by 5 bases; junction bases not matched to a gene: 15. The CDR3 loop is CASSQETTIQGSEYGYTF. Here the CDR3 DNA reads TGTGCCAGCAGCCAAGAAACCACGATACAGGGGTCCGAATATGGCTACACCTTC. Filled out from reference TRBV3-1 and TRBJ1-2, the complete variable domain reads DTAVSQTPKYLVTQMGNDKSIKCEQNLGHDTMYWYKQDSKKFLKIMFSYNNKELIINETVPNRFSPKSPDKAHLNLHINSLELGDSAVYFCASSQETTIQGSEYGYTFGSGTRLTVV.

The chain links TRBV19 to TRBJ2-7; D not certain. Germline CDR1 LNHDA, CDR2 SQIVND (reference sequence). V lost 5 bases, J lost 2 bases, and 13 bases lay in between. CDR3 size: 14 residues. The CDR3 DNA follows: TGTGCCAGTAGTCTTGACAACACCGCCTACGAGCAGTACTTC. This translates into CASSLDNTAYEQYF.

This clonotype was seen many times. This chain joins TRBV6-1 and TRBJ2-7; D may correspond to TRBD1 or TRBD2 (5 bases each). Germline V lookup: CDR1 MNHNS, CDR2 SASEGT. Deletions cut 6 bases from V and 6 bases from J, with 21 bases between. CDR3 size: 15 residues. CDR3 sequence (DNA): TGTGCCAGCAGGTCTGGGGACCGGAATCTGGGCGAGCAGTACTTC. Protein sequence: CASRSGDRNLGEQYF.

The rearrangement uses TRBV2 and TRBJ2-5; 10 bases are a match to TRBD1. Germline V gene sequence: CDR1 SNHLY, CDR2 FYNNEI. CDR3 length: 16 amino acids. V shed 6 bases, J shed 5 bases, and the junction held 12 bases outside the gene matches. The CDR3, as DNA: TGTGCCAGCAGCCAGACAGGGGGCCTCGGTGGGGAGACCCAGTACTTC. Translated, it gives CASSQTGGLGGETQYF.

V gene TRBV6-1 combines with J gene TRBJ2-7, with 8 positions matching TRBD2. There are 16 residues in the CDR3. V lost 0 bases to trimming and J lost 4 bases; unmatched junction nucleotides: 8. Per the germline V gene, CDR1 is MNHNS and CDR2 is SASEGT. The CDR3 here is CASSEARTSGLYEQYF. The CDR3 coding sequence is TGTGCCAGCAGTGAAGCGCGTACTAGCGGACTTTACGAGCAGTACTTC.

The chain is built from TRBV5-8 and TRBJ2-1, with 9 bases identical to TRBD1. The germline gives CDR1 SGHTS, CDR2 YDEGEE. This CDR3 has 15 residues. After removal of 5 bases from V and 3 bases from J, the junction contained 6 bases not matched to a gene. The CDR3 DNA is TGTGCCAGCAGGACCCGGGACAGGGTCTACAATGAGCAGTTCTTC. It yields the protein CASRTRDRVYNEQFF.

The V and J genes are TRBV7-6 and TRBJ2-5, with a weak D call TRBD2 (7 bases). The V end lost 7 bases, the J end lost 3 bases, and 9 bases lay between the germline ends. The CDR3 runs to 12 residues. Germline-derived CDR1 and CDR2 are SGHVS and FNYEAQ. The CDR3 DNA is TGTGCCAGCATAGGGGGGGAAGAGACCCAGTACTTC. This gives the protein CASIGGEETQYF.

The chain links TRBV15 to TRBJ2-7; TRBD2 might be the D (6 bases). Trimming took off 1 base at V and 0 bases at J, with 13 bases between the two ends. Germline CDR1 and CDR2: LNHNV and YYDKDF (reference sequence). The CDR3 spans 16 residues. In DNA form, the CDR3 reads TGTGCCACCAGCAGAGGAGCTAGCGAGAGCTCCTACGAGCAGTACTTC. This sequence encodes CATSRGASESSYEQYF.

CDR3 sequence reads: CAISESLGVSYNEQFF. The CDR3 DNA is TGTGCCATCAGTGAGTCTTTAGGGGTATCCTACAATGAGCAGTTCTTC. The chain has TRBV10-3 and TRBJ2-1, with a possible D match to TRBD1 (5 bases). Trimming left V 0 bases short and J 1 base short, with 10 bases between. Per the germline V gene, CDR1 is ENHRY and CDR2 is SYGVKD. The CDR3 length is 16 residues.

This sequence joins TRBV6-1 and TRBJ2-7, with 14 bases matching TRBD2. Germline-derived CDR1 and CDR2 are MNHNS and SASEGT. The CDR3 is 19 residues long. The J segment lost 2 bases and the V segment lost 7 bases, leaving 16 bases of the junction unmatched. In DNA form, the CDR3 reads TGTGCCAGCACCCCCATGTGGGGACTAGCGGGAGAATTAACCTACGAGCAGTACTTC. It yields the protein CASTPMWGLAGELTYEQYF.

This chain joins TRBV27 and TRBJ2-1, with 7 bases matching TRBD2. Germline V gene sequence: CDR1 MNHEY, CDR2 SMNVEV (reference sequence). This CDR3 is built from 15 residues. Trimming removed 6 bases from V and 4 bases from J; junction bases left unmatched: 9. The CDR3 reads CASRDQSGGYNEQFF. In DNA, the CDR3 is TGTGCCAGCAGGGACCAATCGGGGGGTTACAATGAGCAGTTCTTC.

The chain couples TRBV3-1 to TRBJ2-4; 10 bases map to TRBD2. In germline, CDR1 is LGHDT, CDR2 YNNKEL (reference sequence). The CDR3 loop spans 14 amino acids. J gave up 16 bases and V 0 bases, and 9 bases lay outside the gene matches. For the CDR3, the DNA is TGTGCCAGCAGCCAAGAACTCGGACTAGCGGATATTTACTTC. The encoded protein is CASSQELGLADIYF.

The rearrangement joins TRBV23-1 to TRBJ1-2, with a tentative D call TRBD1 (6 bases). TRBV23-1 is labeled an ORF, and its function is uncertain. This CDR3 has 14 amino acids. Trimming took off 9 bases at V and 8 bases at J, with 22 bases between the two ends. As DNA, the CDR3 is TGCGCCAGACGAAACAGGGCCCATGGCTTCGGCTACACCTTC. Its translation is CARRNRAHGFGYTF.

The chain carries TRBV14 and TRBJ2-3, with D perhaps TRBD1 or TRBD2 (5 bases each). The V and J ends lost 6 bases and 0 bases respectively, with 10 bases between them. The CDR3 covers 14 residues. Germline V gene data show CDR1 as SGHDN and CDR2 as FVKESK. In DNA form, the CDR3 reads TGTGCCAGCAGAGGGGACCTTAGCACAGATACGCAGTATTTT. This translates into CASRGDLSTDTQYF.

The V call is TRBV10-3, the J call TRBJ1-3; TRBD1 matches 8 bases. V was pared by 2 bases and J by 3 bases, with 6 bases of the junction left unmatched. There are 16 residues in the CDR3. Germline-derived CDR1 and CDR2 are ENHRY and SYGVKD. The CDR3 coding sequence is TGTGCCATCAGTGAGGTACAGGGGGGTTATGGAAACACCATATATTTT. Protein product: CAISEVQGGYGNTIYF.